The clone carrying this T cell receptor (beta chain) was detected many times. The antigen remains undetermined. The data derive from a study of T cell repertoires in cytomegalovirus infection. V was cut by 1 base and J by 0 bases, with 7 bases left in between. CDR3 length equals 15 residues. The germline gives CDR1 SEHNR, CDR2 FQNEAQ (reference sequence). Study-level points and caveats: It was HLA-C-restricted CMV-specific TCR beta clonotypes that dominated the response ex vivo.

MiXCR, applied by TCRdb to the reads, yields one record per CDR3 protein. The sample yields approximately 910,000 distinct CDR3 sequences, 31% seen once. The source material was cultured CD8+ T cells from PBMCs, sampled from culture after CMV antigen stimulation. The chain joins TRBV7-9 to TRBJ1-3; no reliable D call. The source of this sequence is a human donor in good health (CMV status not recorded). Some clones in this sample may be carry-over from other donors' samples. DNA for the CDR3: TGTGCCAGCAGCTTAGTAAGGTACTCTGGAAACACCATATATTTT. Translation: CASSLVRYSGNTIYF. The variable domain in full, completed from reference TRBV7-9 and TRBJ1-3, reads DTGVSQNPRHKITKRGQNVTFRCDPISEHNRLYWYRQTLGQGPEFLTYFQNEAQLEKSRLLSDRFSAERPKGSFSTLEIQRTEQGDSAMYLCASSLVRYSGNTIYFGEGSWLTVV.